A selection of T cell receptor beta chains follows, all from one sample in a study of cytomegalovirus exposure and HLA in healthy donors. The method was immunoSEQ multiplex PCR; TCRdb's version includes in-frame clones alone and lacks a portion of them. The data hold 100,000 to 150,000 clones, with more than 95% observed a single time. The sample was PBMCs. The receptors originated from a young man in good health and CMV-seronegative. Both conserved end residues are part of each CDR3. Fields, in order: CDR3 protein, CDR3 DNA, V gene, clone size, D gene, J gene. A D gene is named only where the DNA matches it firmly. Not all rows give a size; the values are once, few, many and, for expanded clones, a class.

CASSVQPGGNTEAFF	TGTGCCAGCAGCGTACAACCGGGGGGGAACACTGAAGCTTTCTTT	TRBV9	NA	NA	TRBJ1-1
CASSSPRGQGAKGYTF	TGTGCCAGCAGCTCACCTCGGGGACAGGGGGCGAAGGGCTACACCTTC	TRBV7-9	NA	TRBD1	TRBJ1-2
CASSLERGTEAFF	TGTGCCAGCAGCTTAGAGAGGGGGACTGAAGCTTTCTTT	TRBV7-9	NA	NA	TRBJ1-1
CASSLSDSPKLYF	TGTGCCAGCAGCTTATCGGACAGTCCGAAACTGTACTTC	TRBV7-3	NA	NA	TRBJ2-7
CASSSGPGTGVHEQFF	TGTGCCAGCAGCTCGGGACCCGGGACAGGGGTACATGAGCAGTTCTTC	TRBV11-2	NA	TRBD1	TRBJ2-1
CASSYSEGSNQPQHF	TGTGCCAGCAGTTACTCGGAGGGAAGCAATCAGCCCCAGCATTTT	TRBV6-5	NA	NA	TRBJ1-5
CASSSYGGQNGYTF	TGTGCCAGCAGCTCCTATGGGGGACAGAATGGCTACACCTTC	TRBV11-3	NA	TRBD1	TRBJ1-2
CASSPGTGSTDTQYF	TGTGCCAGCAGTCCTGGGACAGGGAGCACAGATACGCAGTATTTT	TRBV25-1	NA	TRBD1	TRBJ2-3
CASSRLSGPVMNTEAFF	TGTGCCAGCAGCCGATTATCAGGGCCTGTAATGAACACTGAAGCTTTCTTT	TRBV4-2	NA	NA	TRBJ1-1
CASSQDWNRGVYGYTF	TGCGCCAGCAGCCAAGATTGGAACAGGGGGGTCTATGGCTACACCTTC	TRBV4-3	NA	TRBD1	TRBJ1-2
CASSGGGQPQHF	TGTGCCAGCAGTGGGGGGGGGCAGCCCCAGCATTTT	TRBV6-4	NA	NA	TRBJ1-5
CATSRDHGGSSYNEQFF	TGTGCCACCAGCAGAGATCACGGCGGTTCCTCCTACAATGAGCAGTTCTTC	TRBV15	NA	NA	TRBJ2-1
CASSPGTGLSYEQYF	TGCGCCAGCAGCCCTGGGACAGGGTTGTCCTACGAGCAGTACTTC	TRBV4-1	NA	TRBD1	TRBJ2-7
CASRWVGDRADEQYF	TGTGCCAGCAGATGGGTCGGGGACAGGGCAGACGAGCAGTACTTC	TRBV11-2	NA	TRBD1	TRBJ2-7
CASSPREGAYNEQFF	TGTGCCAGCTCTCCCCGGGAGGGCGCCTACAATGAGCAGTTCTTC	TRBV18	NA	TRBD2	TRBJ2-1
CASSLGGAGGNTEAFF	TGTGCCAGCAGCTTAGGAGGGGCAGGGGGGAACACTGAAGCTTTCTTT	TRBV13	NA	TRBD1	TRBJ1-1
CASCPAGTGDTGELFF	TGTGCCAGCTGTCCGGCCGGGACAGGGGACACCGGGGAGCTGTTTTTT	TRBV18	once	TRBD1	TRBJ2-2
CASSIDRGGGEQYF	TGTGCCAGTAGTATCGACAGGGGAGGAGGCGAGCAGTACTTC	TRBV19	once	TRBD1	TRBJ2-7
CASSIAGRDTQYF	TGTGCCAGTAGTATAGCAGGGAGGGACACCCAGTACTTC	TRBV19	NA	TRBD2	TRBJ2-5
CASSQGTSDLRTQYF	TGCGCCAGCAGCCAAGGGACTAGCGATTTACGTACGCAGTACTTC	TRBV4-1	NA	TRBD2	TRBJ2-7
CASSRGTSGSGFDEQFF	TGTGCCAGCAGCCGCGGGACTAGCGGGAGCGGATTCGATGAGCAGTTCTTC	TRBV13	NA	TRBD2	TRBJ2-1
CASSFSGAGVNEQFF	TGTGCCAGCAGTTTTTCGGGAGCGGGAGTCAATGAGCAGTTCTTC	TRBV27	NA	TRBD2	TRBJ2-1
CASKRPGPYEQYF	TGTGCCAGCAAAAGGCCAGGGCCCTACGAGCAGTACTTC	TRBV11-3	NA	NA	TRBJ2-7
CATQGLAGLETQYF	TGTGCCACGCAGGGACTAGCGGGTTTGGAGACCCAGTACTTC	TRBV10-3	NA	TRBD2	TRBJ2-5
CASSTGREGGYTF	TGTGCCAGCAGTACGGGGAGGGAAGGGGGCTACACCTTC	TRBV6-1	NA	NA	TRBJ1-2
CASSLTTGRETEAFF	TGTGCCAGCAGCTTAACGACGGGACGGGAGACTGAAGCTTTCTTT	TRBV7-3	NA	NA	TRBJ1-1
CATSASRTGRETQYF	TGTGCCACCAGCGCCTCTCGGACAGGGCGCGAGACCCAGTACTTC	TRBV15	NA	TRBD1	TRBJ2-5
CASSPAGTGLEQYF	TGCGCCAGCAGCCCGGCCGGGACAGGTCTCGAGCAGTACTTC	TRBV5-1	once	TRBD1	TRBJ2-7
CASSSDSYEQYF	TGTGCCAGCAGTTCGGACAGCTACGAGCAGTACTTC	TRBV11-1	NA	NA	TRBJ2-7
CASSFVLNTEAFF	TGTGCCAGCAGTTTCGTCTTGAACACTGAAGCTTTCTTT	TRBV6-6	NA	NA	TRBJ1-1
CAWDRHGTAEQYF	TGTGCCTGGGATCGACATGGGACAGCCGAGCAGTACTTC	TRBV30	NA	TRBD1	TRBJ2-7
CASSLGMGQGMNTEAFF	TGTGCCAGCAGCTTAGGAATGGGACAGGGCATGAACACTGAAGCTTTCTTT	TRBV7-6	NA	TRBD1	TRBJ1-1
CASSFGPTGANTEAFF	TGTGCCAGCAGCTTCGGCCCGACAGGGGCGAACACTGAAGCTTTCTTT	TRBV7-8	NA	TRBD1	TRBJ1-1
CASSPTGTGPFIDGYTF	TGTGCCAGCAGCCCCACCGGGACAGGCCCTTTTATTGACGGCTACACCTTC	TRBV7-9	NA	TRBD1	TRBJ1-2
CASSLGGLAGVDEQFF	TGTGCCAGCAGCTTAGGGGGACTAGCGGGAGTCGATGAGCAGTTCTTC	TRBV7-3	NA	TRBD2	TRBJ2-1
CASTLRAGDGELFF	TGTGCCAGCACCCTAAGGGCAGGGGACGGGGAGCTGTTTTTT	TRBV6-5	NA	NA	TRBJ2-2
CAWSSLAGGGAQYF	TGTGCCTGGAGTAGCTTAGCGGGAGGTGGGGCGCAGTATTTT	TRBV30	NA	TRBD2	TRBJ2-3
CASSLVSFSGNTIYF	TGTGCCAGCAGCTTAGTGAGCTTCTCTGGAAACACCATATATTTT	TRBV11-2	NA	NA	TRBJ1-3
CASSYEKMGGAQHF	TGTGCCAGCAGCTACGAGAAAATGGGGGGGGCCCAGCATTTT	TRBV6-5	NA	NA	TRBJ1-5
CMGPRRGGYTF	TGCATGGGACCCCGGCGGGGAGGCTACACCTTC	TRBV20-1	NA	NA	TRBJ1-2
CASSDRGYYGYTF	TGTGCCAGCAGTGACCGGGGATACTATGGCTACACCTTC	TRBV6-1	NA	NA	TRBJ1-2
CASSSYGLIGTDTQYF	TGTGCCAGCAGCTCCTACGGACTCATTGGTACAGATACGCAGTATTTT	TRBV7-8	NA	NA	TRBJ2-3
CASSSRYRAGYTF	TGTGCCAGCAGCTCCCGCTACAGGGCTGGCTACACCTTC	TRBV7-9	NA	NA	TRBJ1-2
CASSPPGGPGYGYTF	TGTGCCAGCTCACCACCCGGAGGTCCTGGCTATGGCTACACCTTC	TRBV18	NA	NA	TRBJ1-2
CASSYRGLSTGELFF	TGTGCCAGCAGCTACAGGGGACTGAGCACCGGGGAGCTGTTTTTT	TRBV5-6	NA	NA	TRBJ2-2
CASSQDPLGVGGYTF	TGCGCCAGCAGCCAAGATCCGTTAGGTGTCGGGGGCTACACCTTC	TRBV4-1	NA	NA	TRBJ1-2
CASSLAGGKLFF	TGTGCCAGCAGTTTGGCCGGAGGAAAACTGTTTTTT	TRBV6-5	NA	NA	TRBJ1-4
CASSYTGSRYEQYF	TGTGCCAGCAGTTACACGGGAAGTAGGTACGAGCAGTACTTC	TRBV6-5	NA	NA	TRBJ2-7
CSAGGLLEAFF	TGCAGCGCCGGGGGGCTCCTCGAAGCTTTCTTT	TRBV29-1	few	NA	TRBJ1-1
CASSSPPSSHEQYF	TGTGCCAGCAGCTCCCCCCCTAGCAGCCACGAGCAGTACTTC	TRBV28	few	NA	TRBJ2-7
CASSLDRGPGNTIYF	TGTGCCAGCAGCCTGGACAGGGGGCCTGGAAACACCATATATTTT	TRBV5-5	NA	TRBD1	TRBJ1-3